The clone carrying this T cell receptor (beta chain) has a count of ten or more. As yet, its antigen is unknown. This CDR3 is built from 13 residues. Germline CDR1 and CDR2: SGHVS and FNYEAQ. V was clipped by 5 bases and J by 2 bases, with 10 bases between them. No treatment of any kind had been given to any patient before thyroid surgery. This record belongs to a study of metastatic and nonmetastatic thyroid tumors. Study-level information: Thyroid patients, malignant and benign, had repertoires compared across blood and tumor or nodule tissue.

Study-wide results and limits: Within blood and tumor, benign nodules reportedly had significantly lower TCR beta diversity than malignant thyroid tumors did.

MiXCR re-clonotyped the PCR reads for TCRdb. The data show fewer than 40,000 clones, with about a sixth seen just once and 5% to 8% held by the top ten. Sequencing was performed on blood. This receptor was obtained from a male donor with papillary thyroid cancer or a benign thyroid nodule (not recorded which). Some clones in this sample may be carry-over from other donors' samples. The chain combines TRBV7-6 with TRBJ2-7; tentatively, D is TRBD2 (5 bases). The CDR3 loop is CASSPIGTYEQYF. CDR3 DNA: TGTGCCAGCAGCCCGATCGGGACCTACGAGCAGTACTTC.